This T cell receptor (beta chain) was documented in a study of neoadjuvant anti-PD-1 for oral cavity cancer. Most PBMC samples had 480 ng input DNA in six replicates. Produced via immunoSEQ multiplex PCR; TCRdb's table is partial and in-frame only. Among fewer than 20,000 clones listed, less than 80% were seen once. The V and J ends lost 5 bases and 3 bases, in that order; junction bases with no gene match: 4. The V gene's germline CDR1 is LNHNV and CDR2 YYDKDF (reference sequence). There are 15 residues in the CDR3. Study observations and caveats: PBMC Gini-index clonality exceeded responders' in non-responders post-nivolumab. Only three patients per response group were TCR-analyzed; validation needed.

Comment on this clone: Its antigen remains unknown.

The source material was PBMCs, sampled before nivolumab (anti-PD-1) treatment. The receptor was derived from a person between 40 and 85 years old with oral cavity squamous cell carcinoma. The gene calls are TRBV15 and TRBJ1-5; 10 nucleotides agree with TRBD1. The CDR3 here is CATSSGTGANQPQHF. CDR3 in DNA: TGTGCCACCAGCTCTGGGACAGGGGCCAATCAGCCCCAGCATTTT.